What follows are 14 T cell receptor beta chains derived from one specimen sequenced in a study of T cell repertoires in cytomegalovirus infection (dated 2019 in TCRdb). No antigen is known for these receptors. The meaning of the sample's treatment or condition label: in vitro stimulation with specific CMV peptide epitopes to enrich CMV-specific T cells. The sequencer listed for this sample is Illumina HiSeq 1500. TCRdb reworked the public reads: Q25 trimming with fastp, MiXCR clone assembly, productive beta chains retained. Rows matching on CDR3 protein sequence are summarized as one entry with the most common DNA and genes. This sample is represented by about 890,000 distinct CDR3 sequences; approximately 32% of them were singletons. The ten largest clones take up 13% of the sample. Source: cultured CD8+ T cells from PBMCs, taken from culture after CMV antigen stimulation. The receptors stem from a human donor in good health (CMV status not recorded). Some clones in this sample may be carry-over from other donors' samples.

This clonotype has more than one count but fewer than ten. The genes are TRBV4-1 and TRBJ2-6, with D unresolved. The CDR3 is made up of 16 amino acids. Germline V gene lookup returns CDR1 MGHRA and CDR2 YSYEKL. The V end lost 0 bases, the J end lost 0 bases, and 6 bases lay between the germline ends. CDR3 residues: CASSQDEFSGANVLTF. Written as DNA, the CDR3 is TGCGCCAGCAGCCAAGATGAGTTCTCTGGGGCCAACGTCCTGACTTTC.

Comment on this clonotype: A single base separates this from a much larger clone, so it may be a read error. V gene TRBV7-2 combines with J gene TRBJ1-1, with a tentative D call TRBD1 (6 bases). This CDR3 has 15 amino acids. Germline V gene data show CDR1 as SGHTA and CDR2 as FQGNSA. DNA of the CDR3: TGTGTCAGCAGCAGAGCGGGACATTTGAACACTGAAGCTTTCTTT. Translating it yields CVSSRAGHLNTEAFF.

The gene calls are TRBV6-2 or TRBV6-3 and TRBJ1-5, with unresolved D. In germline, CDR1 is MNHEY, CDR2 SVGEGT. The V and J ends lost 0 bases and 3 bases respectively, with 9 bases between them. The CDR3 loop spans 15 amino acids. This CDR3 reads CASSYSISSNQPQHF. For the CDR3, the DNA is TGTGCCAGCAGTTACTCGATATCTTCCAATCAGCCCCAGCATTTT.

The chain joins TRBV7-8 to TRBJ1-2; D unclear. V was trimmed by 2 bases and J by 7 bases, leaving 17 bases between them. Germline V CDR1 and CDR2: SGHVS, FQNEAQ. The CDR3 runs to 15 residues. CDR3 in amino acids: CASSLLQDYLGGYTF. In DNA, the CDR3 is TGTGCCAGCAGCTTATTGCAGGACTACCTTGGTGGCTACACCTTC. The full variable domain, its missing parts supplied by reference TRBV7-8 and TRBJ1-2, is GAGVSQSPRYKVAKRGQDVALRCDPISGHVSLFWYQQALGQGPEFLTYFQNEAQLDKSGLPSDRFFAERPEGSVSTLKIQRTQQEDSAVYLCASSLLQDYLGGYTFGSGTRLTVV.

In DNA form, the CDR3 reads TGTGCCAGCAGCTTAGAATCTCAGTCATACGAGCAGTACGTC. Translation gives CASSLESQSYEQYV. The rearrangement uses TRBV11-2 and TRBJ2-7; D ambiguous. This CDR3 has 14 residues. The V gene's germline CDR1 is SGHAT and CDR2 FQNNGV. The ends were cut back, 0 bases at V and 4 bases at J, with 10 bases in the middle.

Turning to this clonotype: A read error may be the cause here, since a much bigger clone is one base away. V gene TRBV6-2 or TRBV6-3 combines with J gene TRBJ1-2; D is perhaps TRBD1 (5 bases). The CDR3 is 13 amino acids. The ends were cut back, 0 bases at V and 8 bases at J, with 10 bases in the middle. CDR1 and CDR2 (germline): MNHEY, SVGEGT. CDR3 protein: CASSYSRGVGYTF. In DNA, the CDR3 is TGTGCCAGCAGTTACTCGAGGGGCGTGGGCTACACCTTC.

This clonotype was recorded at least ten times. This sequence joins TRBV7-2 and TRBJ1-4; 8 bases fit TRBD1. CDR1 SGHTA and CDR2 FQGNSA come from the germline V gene. V was pared by 1 base and J by 8 bases, with 12 bases of the junction left unmatched. The CDR3 sequence is 17 residues long. CDR3 bases: TGTGCCAGCAGCTTAGGGGGGCCCCGGACAGGGAAGGAAAAACTGTTTTTT. Translated: CASSLGGPRTGKEKLFF.

V gene TRBV15 combines with J gene TRBJ2-1; 11 bases align to TRBD2. Unmatched junction bases numbered 3, after V lost 1 base and J lost 7 bases. Germline CDR1 is LNHNV and CDR2 is YYDKDF (reference sequence). The CDR3 has 15 residues. The CDR3: CATSRGTSGGNEQFF. The CDR3 bases are TGTGCCACCAGCAGAGGAACTAGCGGGGGTAATGAGCAGTTCTTC.

The gene calls are TRBV29-1 and TRBJ2-2; D is unresolved. Trimming stripped 6 bases from V and 6 bases from J, with 11 bases between. The CDR3 is 12 residues long. Germline CDR1 SQVTM, CDR2 ANQGSEA. The DNA of the CDR3 is TGCAGCGTAGATTCCCGCGCCGGGGAGCTGTTTTTT. Residues: CSVDSRAGELFF.

This chain connects TRBV6-2 or TRBV6-3 to TRBJ2-1; 10 bases are shared with TRBD1. Germline values: CDR1 MNHEY, CDR2 SVGEGT. The length of the CDR3 is 16 residues. V shed 7 bases, J shed 4 bases, and the junction held 10 bases outside the gene matches. The CDR3 is CASKNPGTGAYNEQFF. In DNA form, the CDR3 reads TGTGCCAGCAAAAACCCCGGGACAGGGGCGTACAATGAGCAGTTCTTC.

The chain couples TRBV7-2 to TRBJ1-1, with TRBD1 as a possible D gene (6 bases). This CDR3 has 14 residues. Per germline, CDR1 SGHTA and CDR2 FQGNSA. With 5 bases removed from V and 2 bases from J, the gap between germline ends came to 12 bases. The CDR3 protein is CASSRLGGNTEAFF. DNA of the CDR3: TGTGCCAGCAGCCGTCTGGGGGGCAACACTGAAGCTTTCTTT. The full variable domain, with the rest looked up from reference TRBV7-2 and TRBJ1-1, is GAGVSQSPSNKVTEKGKDVELRCDPISGHTALYWYRQSLGQGLEFLIYFQGNSAPDKSGLPSDRFSAERTGGSVSTLTIQRTQQEDSAVYLCASSRLGGNTEAFFGQGTRLTVV.

This clonotype was seen a few times. This chain connects TRBV7-3 to TRBJ2-2; the D is unclear. CDR1 and CDR2 (germline): SGHTA, FQGTGA. The germline V and J ends were trimmed by 0 bases and 7 bases, with 6 bases remaining between them. This CDR3 contains 13 residues. Here the CDR3 DNA reads TGTGCCAGCAGCTTAACGTGGGGCGGGGAGCTGTTTTTT. Protein sequence: CASSLTWGGELFF.

The V and J genes are TRBV6-4 and TRBJ2-2, with 7 bases that match TRBD1. V gave up 3 bases and J gave up 4 bases; unmatched junction bases: 2. Germline CDR1 is MRHNA and CDR2 is SNTAGT. The CDR3 totals 14 residues. The CDR3 DNA reads as TGTGCCAGCAGTGAGCAGGGGGTCACCGGGGAGCTGTTTTTT. It is translated as CASSEQGVTGELFF.

In its sample, this clonotype was seen a few times. The chain couples TRBV7-9 to TRBJ2-4; 7 positions agree with TRBD1. The CDR3 spans 16 residues. Per the germline V gene, CDR1 is SEHNR and CDR2 is FQNEAQ (reference sequence). Trimming took 5 bases from V and 5 from J; bases not matched to a gene: 12. The CDR3 spells CASSQPRDRGQNIQYF. The CDR3, as DNA: TGTGCCAGCAGCCAACCCCGGGACAGAGGCCAAAACATTCAGTACTTC.